The source of this T cell receptor (beta chain) is a study of tumor-infiltrating lymphocytes in primary liver carcinoma. Study information: Both sexes were represented among patients, who were 30 to 69 years old.

TCR beta cDNA came from approximately 540 ng total RNA, primed with a constant-region primer. What produced the TCR beta libraries was three nested multiplex PCR rounds using slightly modified ARM-PCR. Use of TRBV1-TRBV30 forward primers with a C-beta reverse primer characterized the first two PCR rounds, which lasted nine to eleven cycles each. Each CDR3 protein is one row after TCRdb ran MiXCR on the multiplex PCR reads. The data contain approximately 45,000 distinct CDR3 sequences, about 73% of them singletons. This clonotype was counted many times. This CDR3 comprises 16 residues. After removal of 4 bases from V and 0 bases from J, the junction contained 7 bases not matched to a gene. Germline V gene sequence: CDR1 SGHDT, CDR2 YYEEEE. Starting material for RNA and DNA co-extraction consisted of about 20-32 mg of unsorted bulk tissue. Surgical resection was used to treat these primary liver carcinoma patients.

The receptor comes from a man aged 35-49 years with primary liver carcinoma and hepatitis B virus infection. V is TRBV5-6 and J is TRBJ2-5; 9 nucleotides match TRBD1. Sequenced material: liver tumor tissue from sampling region 2. The subset was: tumor region T2, inferior pole. CDR3 sequence reads: CASSEGQGYYQETQYF. The DNA for the CDR3 is TGTGCCAGCAGCGAGGGACAGGGCTATTACCAAGAGACCCAGTACTTC.